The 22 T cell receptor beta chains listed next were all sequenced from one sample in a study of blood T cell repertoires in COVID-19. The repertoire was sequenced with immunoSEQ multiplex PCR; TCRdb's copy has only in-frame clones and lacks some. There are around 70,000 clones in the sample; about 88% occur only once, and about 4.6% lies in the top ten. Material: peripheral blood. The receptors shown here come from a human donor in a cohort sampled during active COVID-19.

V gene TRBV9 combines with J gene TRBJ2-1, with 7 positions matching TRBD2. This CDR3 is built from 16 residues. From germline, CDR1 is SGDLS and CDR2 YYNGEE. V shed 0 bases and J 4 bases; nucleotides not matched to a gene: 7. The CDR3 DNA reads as TGTGCCAGCAGCGTAGCGTCCAGCGGGGTTTACAATGAGCAGTTCTTC. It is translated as CASSVASSGVYNEQFF.

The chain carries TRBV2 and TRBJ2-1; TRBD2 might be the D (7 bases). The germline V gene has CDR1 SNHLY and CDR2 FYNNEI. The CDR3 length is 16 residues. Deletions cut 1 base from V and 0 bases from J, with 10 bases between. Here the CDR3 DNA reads TGTGCCAGCAGTGAAGAAGGGGGGGACTCCTACAATGAGCAGTTCTTC. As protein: CASSEEGGDSYNEQFF.

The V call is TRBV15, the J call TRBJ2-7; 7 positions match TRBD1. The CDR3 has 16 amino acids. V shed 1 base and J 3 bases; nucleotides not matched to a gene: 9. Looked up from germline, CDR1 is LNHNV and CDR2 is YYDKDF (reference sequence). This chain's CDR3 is CATSRVTGAANYEQYF. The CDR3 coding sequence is TGTGCCACCAGCAGAGTAACAGGGGCGGCAAACTACGAGCAGTACTTC. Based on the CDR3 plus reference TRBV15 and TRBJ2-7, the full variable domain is DAMVIQNPRYQVTQFGKPVTLSCSQTLNHNVMYWYQQKSSQAPKLLFHYYDKDFNNEADTPDNFQSRRPNTSFCFLDIRSPGLGDTAMYLCATSRVTGAANYEQYFGPGTRLTVT.

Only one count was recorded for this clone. This chain's CDR3 is CASSPRGGYGYTF. CDR3 in DNA: TGTGCCAGCTCACCAAGGGGAGGGTATGGCTACACCTTC. The J gene is TRBJ1-2, the V gene TRBV18, with D possibly being TRBD1 (5 bases). Trimming took 2 bases from V and 5 from J, leaving 9 bases between them. The germline V gene has CDR1 KGHSH and CDR2 LQKENI. The CDR3 runs to 13 residues.

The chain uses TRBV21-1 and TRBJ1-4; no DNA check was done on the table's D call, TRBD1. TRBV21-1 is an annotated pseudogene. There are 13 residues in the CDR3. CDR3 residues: CASSEDRGEKLFF. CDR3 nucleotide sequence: TGTGCCAGCTCCGAGGACAGGGGTGAAAAACTGTTTTTT.

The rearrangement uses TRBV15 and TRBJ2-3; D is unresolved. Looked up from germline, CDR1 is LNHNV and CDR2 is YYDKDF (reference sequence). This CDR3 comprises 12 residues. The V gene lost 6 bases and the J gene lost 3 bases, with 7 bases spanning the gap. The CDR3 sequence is CATSPTTDTQYF. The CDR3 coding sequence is TGTGCCACCAGTCCCACAACAGATACGCAGTATTTT.

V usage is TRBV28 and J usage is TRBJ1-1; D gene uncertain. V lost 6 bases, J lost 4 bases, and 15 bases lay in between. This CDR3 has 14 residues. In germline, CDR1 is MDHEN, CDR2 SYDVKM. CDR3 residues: CASSLTPGGTEAFF. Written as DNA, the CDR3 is TGTGCCAGCAGCCTCACCCCGGGAGGCACTGAAGCTTTCTTT. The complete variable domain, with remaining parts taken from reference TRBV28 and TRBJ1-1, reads DVKVTQSSRYLVKRTGEKVFLECVQDMDHENMFWYRQDPGLGLRLIYFSYDVKMKEKGDIPEGYSVSREKKERFSLILESASTNQTSMYLCASSLTPGGTEAFFGQGTRLTVV.

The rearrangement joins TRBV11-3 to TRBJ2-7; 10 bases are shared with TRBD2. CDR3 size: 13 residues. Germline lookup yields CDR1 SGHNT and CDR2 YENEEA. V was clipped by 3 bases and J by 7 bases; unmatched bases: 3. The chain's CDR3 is CASSLEREGEQYF. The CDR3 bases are TGTGCCAGCAGCTTGGAGCGGGAGGGGGAGCAGTACTTC.

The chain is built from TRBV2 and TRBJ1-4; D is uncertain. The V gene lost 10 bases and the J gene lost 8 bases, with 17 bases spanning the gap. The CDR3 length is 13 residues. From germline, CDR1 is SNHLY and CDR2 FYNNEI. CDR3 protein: CATAGTPMEKLFF. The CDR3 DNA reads TGTGCCACCGCGGGTACACCCATGGAAAAACTGTTTTTT.

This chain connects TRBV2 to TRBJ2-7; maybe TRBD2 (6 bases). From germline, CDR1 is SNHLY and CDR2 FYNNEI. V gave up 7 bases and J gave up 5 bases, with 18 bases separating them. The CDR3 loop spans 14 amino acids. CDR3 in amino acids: CASIADPGYNEQYF. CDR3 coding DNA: TGTGCCAGCATAGCGGACCCGGGTTACAACGAGCAGTACTTC. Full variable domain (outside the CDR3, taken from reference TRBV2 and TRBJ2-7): EPEVTQTPSHQVTQMGQEVILRCVPISNHLYFYWYRQILGQKVEFLVSFYNNEISEKSEIFDDQFSVERPDGSNFTLKIRSTKLEDSAMYFCASIADPGYNEQYFGPGTRLTVT.

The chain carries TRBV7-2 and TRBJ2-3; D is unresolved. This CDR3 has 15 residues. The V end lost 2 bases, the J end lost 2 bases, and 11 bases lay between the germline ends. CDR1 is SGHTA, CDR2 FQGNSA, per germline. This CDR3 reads CASSLPTATTDTQYF. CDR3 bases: TGTGCCAGCAGCTTACCTACAGCAACCACAGATACGCAGTATTTT.

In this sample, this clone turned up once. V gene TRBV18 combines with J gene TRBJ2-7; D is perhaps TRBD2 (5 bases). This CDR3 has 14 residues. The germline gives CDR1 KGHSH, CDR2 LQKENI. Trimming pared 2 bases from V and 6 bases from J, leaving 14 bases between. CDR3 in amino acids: CASSPDQPRGEQYF. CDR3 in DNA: TGTGCCAGCTCACCAGACCAACCCCGGGGCGAGCAGTACTTC. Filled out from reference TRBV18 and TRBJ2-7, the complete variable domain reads NAGVMQNPRHLVRRRGQEARLRCSPMKGHSHVYWYRQLPEEGLKFMVYLQKENIIDESGMPKERFSAEFPKEGPSILRIQQVVRGDSAAYFCASSPDQPRGEQYFGPGTRLTVT.

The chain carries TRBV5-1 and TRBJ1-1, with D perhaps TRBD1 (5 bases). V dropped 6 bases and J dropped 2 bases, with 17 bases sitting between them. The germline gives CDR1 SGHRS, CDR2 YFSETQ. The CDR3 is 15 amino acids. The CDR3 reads CASISSPGVNTEAFF. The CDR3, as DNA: TGCGCCAGCATCTCCTCCCCGGGGGTTAACACTGAAGCTTTCTTT.

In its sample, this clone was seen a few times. The CDR3 region is CASSNPGQLDSNSPLHF. In DNA, the CDR3 is TGTGCCAGCAGTAACCCGGGACAGCTAGACTCCAATTCACCCCTCCACTTT. V gene TRBV27 combines with J gene TRBJ1-6; 7 positions match TRBD1. J gave up 7 bases and V 5 bases, and 14 bases lay outside the gene matches. The CDR3 loop spans 17 amino acids. Germline V CDR1 and CDR2: MNHEY, SMNVEV (reference sequence).

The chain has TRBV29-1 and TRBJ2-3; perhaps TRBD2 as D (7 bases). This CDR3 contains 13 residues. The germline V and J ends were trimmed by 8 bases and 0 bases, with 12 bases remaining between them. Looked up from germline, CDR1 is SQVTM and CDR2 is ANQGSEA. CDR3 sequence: CSWGGGSTDTQYF. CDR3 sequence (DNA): TGCAGCTGGGGGGGCGGGAGCACAGATACGCAGTATTTT.

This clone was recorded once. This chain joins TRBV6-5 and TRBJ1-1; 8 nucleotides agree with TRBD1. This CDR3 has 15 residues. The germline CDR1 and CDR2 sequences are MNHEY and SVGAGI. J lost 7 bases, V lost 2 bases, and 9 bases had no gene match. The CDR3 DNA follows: TGTGCCAGCAGTTACGGACAGGGTGACATAAATGAAGCTTTCTTT. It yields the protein CASSYGQGDINEAFF.

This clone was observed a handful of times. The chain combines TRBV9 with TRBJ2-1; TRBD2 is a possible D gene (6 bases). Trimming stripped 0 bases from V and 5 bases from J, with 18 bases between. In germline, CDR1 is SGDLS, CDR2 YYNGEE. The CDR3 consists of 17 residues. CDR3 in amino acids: CASSVALSGGGDNEQFF. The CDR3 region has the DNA TGTGCCAGCAGCGTAGCTTTGTCCGGGGGAGGCGACAATGAGCAGTTCTTC.

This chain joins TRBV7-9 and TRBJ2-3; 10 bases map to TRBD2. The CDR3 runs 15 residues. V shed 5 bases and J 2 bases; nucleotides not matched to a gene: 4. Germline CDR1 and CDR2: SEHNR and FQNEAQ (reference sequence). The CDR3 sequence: CASSPSGGATDTQYF. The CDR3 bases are TGTGCCAGCAGCCCCAGCGGGGGGGCCACAGATACGCAGTATTTT.

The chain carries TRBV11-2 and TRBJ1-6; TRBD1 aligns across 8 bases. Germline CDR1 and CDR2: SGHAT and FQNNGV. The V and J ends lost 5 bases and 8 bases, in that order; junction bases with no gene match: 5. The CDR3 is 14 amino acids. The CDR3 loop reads CASSHGQGYSPLHF. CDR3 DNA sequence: TGTGCCAGCAGCCATGGACAGGGTTATTCACCCCTCCACTTT. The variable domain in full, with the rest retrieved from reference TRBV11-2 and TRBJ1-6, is EAGVAQSPRYKIIEKRQSVAFWCNPISGHATLYWYQQILGQGPKLLIQFQNNGVVDDSQLPKDRFSAERLKGVDSTLKIQPAKLEDSAVYLCASSHGQGYSPLHFGNGTRLTVT.

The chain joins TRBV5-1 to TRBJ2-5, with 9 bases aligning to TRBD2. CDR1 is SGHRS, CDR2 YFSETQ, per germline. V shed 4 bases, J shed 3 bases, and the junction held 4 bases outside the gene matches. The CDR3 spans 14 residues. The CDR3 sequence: CASSDSGGKETQYF. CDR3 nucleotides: TGCGCCAGCAGCGATAGCGGGGGAAAAGAGACCCAGTACTTC.

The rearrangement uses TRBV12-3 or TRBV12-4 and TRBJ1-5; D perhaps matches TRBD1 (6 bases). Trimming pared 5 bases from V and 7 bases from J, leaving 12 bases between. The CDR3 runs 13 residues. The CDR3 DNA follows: TGTGCCAGCAGTATTACAGGGAACCAGCCCCAGCATTTT. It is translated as CASSITGNQPQHF.

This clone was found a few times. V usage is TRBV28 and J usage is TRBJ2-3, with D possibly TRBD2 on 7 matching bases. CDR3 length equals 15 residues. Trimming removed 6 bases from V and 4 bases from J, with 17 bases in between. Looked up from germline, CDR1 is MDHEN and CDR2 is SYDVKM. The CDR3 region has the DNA TGTGCCAGCAGCCAATGGGCGGGGGCTCCAGATACGCAGTATTTT. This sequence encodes CASSQWAGAPDTQYF.